This T cell receptor (beta chain) originates from a study of CD8 T cells in ankylosing spondylitis. TCRdb used MiXCR to reprocess the 5' RACE reads, holding one entry per CDR3 protein. The table includes about 140,000 distinct CDR3 sequences, under 35% detected once. Overall study results and limits: Within matched ankylosing spondylitis synovial fluid, disease-linked clones were reportedly significantly enriched. Clones linked to disease, bearing a CD8+ phenotype, were relatively rare in peripheral blood.

Trimming took 10 bases from V and 3 from J, leaving 10 bases between them. Germline V gives CDR1 ENHRY, CDR2 SYGVKD. This CDR3 region has 12 residues. On this clonotype itself: Its antigen is unidentified.

Sequenced material: synovial fluid, either unsorted or a sorted T cell fraction (not recorded which). The gene calls are TRBV10-3 and TRBJ1-5, with a possible D match to TRBD1 (5 bases). The TCR sequence derives from a male donor with ankylosing spondylitis. This CDR3 reads CAKDTYNQPQHF. The CDR3 region has the DNA TGTGCCAAGGACACTTACAATCAGCCCCAGCATTTT.